The 19 T cell receptor beta chains below all came from one sample that was sequenced in a study of shared clonotypes between healthy human individuals. The assay was immunoSEQ multiplex PCR, and TCRdb's table has in-frame clones only and misses some. The repertoire holds about 600,000 clones, with around 78% as singletons. Sequences were obtained from PBMCs. Source of these receptors: a woman aged 40 to 55 in good health. Some clones in this sample may be carry-over from other donors' samples.

The sample holds a few counts of this clone. This chain connects TRBV9 to TRBJ2-2, with D unclear. V was trimmed by 5 bases and J by 5 bases, leaving 4 bases between them. Germline lookup yields CDR1 SGDLS and CDR2 YYNGEE. The CDR3 runs to 11 residues. CDR3 nucleotide sequence: TGTGCCAGCAGTTTTACCGGGGAGCTGTTTTTT. Protein: CASSFTGELFF.

This clone was picked up many times. The chain recombines TRBV21-1 with TRBJ2-7; the D segment call TRBD2 is taken from the table without a DNA check. TRBV21-1 is listed as a pseudogene. This CDR3 spans 16 amino acids. Here the CDR3 DNA reads TGTGCCAGCAGCAAATATCGGCGGGAGATCACCTACGAGCAGTACTTC. Protein sequence: CASSKYRREITYEQYF.

The rearrangement joins TRBV5-8 to TRBJ1-6; maybe TRBD1 (6 bases). Germline V gene data show CDR1 as SGHTS and CDR2 as YDEGEE. V dropped 4 bases and J dropped 8 bases, with 13 bases sitting between them. This CDR3 is 14 amino acids long. The CDR3 spells CASSLQGGDSPLHF. As DNA, the CDR3 is TGTGCCAGCAGCCTACAGGGAGGGGATTCACCCCTCCACTTT.

This chain links TRBV15 with TRBJ1-5, with D possibly TRBD1 on 5 matching bases. The CDR3 consists of 19 residues. V was shortened by 1 base and J by 2 bases, with 21 bases between the two germline ends. CDR1 LNHNV and CDR2 YYDKDF come from the germline V gene (reference sequence). The CDR3 loop reads CATSRVPRSWGNGNQPQHF. The CDR3 DNA follows: TGTGCCACCAGCAGAGTTCCCAGGTCCTGGGGGAATGGCAATCAGCCCCAGCATTTT.

The chain joins TRBV5-8 to TRBJ2-1, with 13 positions matching TRBD2. Trimming took 5 bases from V and 6 from J; bases not matched to a gene: 2. The CDR3 loop spans 14 amino acids. Germline values: CDR1 SGHTS, CDR2 YDEGEE. CDR3 amino acids: CASRRLAGGNEQFF. CDR3 in DNA: TGTGCCAGCAGGCGACTAGCGGGAGGCAATGAGCAGTTCTTC.

The chain couples TRBV28 to TRBJ1-2; maybe TRBD1 (6 bases). The CDR3 has 14 amino acids. Germline CDR1 is MDHEN and CDR2 is SYDVKM. The ends were cut back, 4 bases at V and 2 bases at J, with 11 bases in the middle. In nucleotides, the CDR3 is TGTGCCAGCAGTTCATCTCAGGGGAACTATGGCTACACCTTC. Translated: CASSSSQGNYGYTF.

The V call is TRBV19, the J call TRBJ2-7, with D maybe TRBD1 (6 bases). This CDR3 is 14 amino acids long. Trimming shortened V by 5 bases and J by 3 bases, and 14 bases separated the two germline ends. Germline V lookup: CDR1 LNHDA, CDR2 SQIVND (reference sequence). CDR3 sequence (DNA): TGTGCCAGTAGTGGGCCAGGGGAACTCTACGAGCAGTACTTC. Its protein is CASSGPGELYEQYF.

The rearrangement joins TRBV28 to TRBJ1-5, with D maybe TRBD1 (5 bases). There are 15 residues in the CDR3. Trimming removed 6 bases at V and 0 bases at J, with 12 bases between. Germline CDR1 MDHEN, CDR2 SYDVKM. CDR3 bases: TGTGCCAGCAGGGTCGGGGGGAATAGCAATCAGCCCCAGCATTTT. Translated, it gives CASRVGGNSNQPQHF.

This clone has more than one count but fewer than ten. CDR3 nucleotides: TGCAGCGTCGGACAGGGGAATAAAGAAGGCTACACCTTC. Translating it yields CSVGQGNKEGYTF. V and J are TRBV29-1 and TRBJ1-2; 9 bases line up with TRBD1. This CDR3 has 13 residues. Per the germline V gene, CDR1 is SQVTM and CDR2 is ANQGSEA. V gave up 6 bases and J gave up 8 bases; unmatched junction bases: 10.

This chain uses TRBV28 with TRBJ2-5, with TRBD1 matching 7 bases. Trimming at V came to 7 bases and at J to 1 base, leaving 9 bases not matched to a gene. The V gene's germline CDR1 is MDHEN and CDR2 SYDVKM. The CDR3 covers 15 residues. CDR3 protein: CASNENRGSQETQYF. CDR3 nucleotide sequence: TGTGCCAGCAACGAAAACAGGGGCTCCCAAGAGACCCAGTACTTC.

The J gene is TRBJ1-3, the V gene TRBV7-8; D remains unclear. The V end was cut by 0 bases, the J end by 0 bases, with 6 bases between. The germline V gene encodes CDR1 SGHVS and CDR2 FQNEAQ. The CDR3 is made up of 15 amino acids. In DNA, the CDR3 is TGTGCCAGCAGCTTAGCGGGGTACTCTGGAAACACCATATATTTT. Its protein is CASSLAGYSGNTIYF. Variable domain in full (rest from reference TRBV7-8 and TRBJ1-3): GAGVSQSPRYKVAKRGQDVALRCDPISGHVSLFWYQQALGQGPEFLTYFQNEAQLDKSGLPSDRFFAERPEGSVSTLKIQRTQQEDSAVYLCASSLAGYSGNTIYFGEGSWLTVV.

The chain links TRBV7-9 to TRBJ1-1; the D gene is possibly TRBD1 (6 bases). Trimming removed 3 bases from V and 4 bases from J, with 12 bases in between. The CDR3 extends over 14 amino acids. The germline CDR1 and CDR2 sequences are SEHNR and FQNEAQ (reference sequence). CDR3 loop: CASSLAQGITEAFF. In nucleotides, the CDR3 is TGTGCCAGCAGCTTGGCCCAGGGGATCACTGAAGCTTTCTTT.

The gene calls are TRBV9 and TRBJ2-1; 7 nucleotides align to TRBD2. There are 15 residues in the CDR3. Per the germline V gene, CDR1 is SGDLS and CDR2 is YYNGEE. J lost 5 bases, V lost 0 bases, and 5 bases had no gene match. CDR3 sequence: CASSVVSGSHNEQFF. The DNA of the CDR3 is TGTGCCAGCAGCGTAGTTAGCGGGTCTCACAATGAGCAGTTCTTC.

V is TRBV4-3 and J is TRBJ2-7; TRBD1 agrees at 8 bases. This CDR3 spans 16 amino acids. Germline-derived CDR1 and CDR2 are LGHNA and YSLEER. Trimming took 0 bases from V and 4 from J; bases not matched to a gene: 8. The CDR3 DNA reads as TGCGCCAGCAGCCAAGACAGGGGGCCTACGAGGTACGAGCAGTACTTC. It translates to CASSQDRGPTRYEQYF.

V is TRBV7-3 and J is TRBJ2-1; D perhaps matches TRBD1 (5 bases). Per germline, CDR1 SGHTA and CDR2 FQGTGA. Trimming stripped 1 base from V and 8 bases from J, with 15 bases between. The CDR3 consists of 15 residues. CDR3 amino acids: CASSLRLAGIHEQFF. For the CDR3, the DNA is TGTGCCAGCAGCTTAAGACTGGCAGGGATCCATGAGCAGTTCTTC.

This chain joins TRBV10-3 and TRBJ1-2; the match to TRBD1 covers 7 bases. The CDR3 consists of 13 residues. Losses at the gene ends were 2 bases for V and 4 bases for J; bases not matched to a gene: 1. Germline CDR1 is ENHRY and CDR2 is SYGVKD. In DNA, the CDR3 is TGTGCCATCAGTGAGGACAGGGCCTATGGCTACACCTTC. This gives the protein CAISEDRAYGYTF.

The chain has TRBV19 and TRBJ2-7; TRBD1 might be the D (5 bases). Germline CDR1 reads LNHDA; CDR2 reads SQIVND (reference sequence). V was trimmed by 1 base and J by 3 bases, leaving 13 bases between them. The CDR3 runs 15 residues. The CDR3 bases are TGTGCCAGTAGTATAGTGTTGACAGCTTTCTACGAGCAGTACTTC. Encoded protein: CASSIVLTAFYEQYF.

The V call is TRBV5-4, the J call TRBJ2-7; 11 positions agree with TRBD2. With V trimmed by 2 bases and J by 0 bases, 1 base remained unmatched. Germline CDR1 SGHNT, CDR2 YYREEE (reference sequence). The CDR3 extends over 15 amino acids. CDR3 loop: CASSFTSGSSYEQYF. CDR3 DNA: TGTGCCAGCAGCTTCACTAGCGGGAGCTCCTACGAGCAGTACTTC.

The chain couples TRBV5-1 to TRBJ2-3, with TRBD2 matching over 8 bases. The CDR3 consists of 16 residues. Unmatched junction bases numbered 3, after V lost 0 bases and J lost 0 bases. Germline V lookup: CDR1 SGHRS, CDR2 YFSETQ. The CDR3 loop is CASSLDGRASTDTQYF. CDR3 coding DNA: TGCGCCAGCAGCTTGGACGGGAGGGCCAGCACAGATACGCAGTATTTT. Full variable domain (rest looked up from reference TRBV5-1 and TRBJ2-3): KAGVTQTPRYLIKTRGQQVTLSCSPISGHRSVSWYQQTPGQGLQFLFEYFSETQRNKGNFPGRFSGRQFSNSRSEMNVSTLELGDSALYLCASSLDGRASTDTQYFGPGTRLTVL.